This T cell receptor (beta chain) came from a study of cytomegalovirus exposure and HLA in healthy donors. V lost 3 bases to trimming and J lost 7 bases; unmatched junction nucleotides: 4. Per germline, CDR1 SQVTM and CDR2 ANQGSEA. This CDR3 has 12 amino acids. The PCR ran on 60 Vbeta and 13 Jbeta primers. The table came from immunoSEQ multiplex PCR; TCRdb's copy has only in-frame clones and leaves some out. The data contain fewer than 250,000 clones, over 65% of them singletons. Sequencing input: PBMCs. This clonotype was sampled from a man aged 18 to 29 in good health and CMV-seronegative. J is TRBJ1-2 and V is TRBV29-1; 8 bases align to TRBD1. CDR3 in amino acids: CSVEAGGGGYTF. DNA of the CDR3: TGCAGCGTTGAGGCAGGGGGCGGTGGCTACACCTTC.